These 3 T cell receptor beta chains share one sample of origin, sequenced in a study of control samples from healthy donors and cancer patients. Clones were read by immunoSEQ multiplex PCR, and TCRdb kept only the in-frame ones, dropping some. Of tens of thousands of clones listed, roughly four fifths were seen once; the top ten hold roughly 9.8%. Sequencing was performed on blood. The receptor set was obtained from a woman in her fifties or sixties in good health.

The chain joins TRBV2 to TRBJ1-4, with 8 bases matching TRBD1. This CDR3 is built from 14 residues. J was trimmed by 8 bases and V by 6 bases; bases with no gene match: 8. Germline assignment: CDR1 SNHLY and CDR2 FYNNEI. This chain's CDR3 is CASRVVSGGEKLFF. CDR3 in DNA: TGTGCCAGCAGAGTGGTGTCAGGGGGCGAAAAACTGTTTTTT.

This chain joins TRBV6-5 and TRBJ2-7; tentative D call: TRBD2 (6 bases). Trimming removed 3 bases at V and 7 bases at J, with 13 bases between. CDR3 length: 13 amino acids. Germline values: CDR1 MNHEY, CDR2 SVGAGI. CDR3 protein: CASSYLIGGEQYF. CDR3 DNA sequence: TGTGCCAGCAGTTATCTGATCGGGGGTGAGCAGTACTTC.

Written as DNA, the CDR3 is TGTGCCAGCAGCTTAGAAGTGGGGCCCTACGAGCAGTACTTC. Its protein is CASSLEVGPYEQYF. This chain links TRBV7-2 with TRBJ2-7; D might be TRBD1 (5 bases). The CDR3 length is 14 residues. Per germline, CDR1 SGHTA and CDR2 FQGNSA. V lost 1 base, J lost 2 bases, and 9 bases lay in between.